The 10 T cell receptor beta chains presented below share a single source sample, sequenced in a study of shared clonotypes between healthy human individuals. Only in-frame clones appear in the TCRdb table, and some are missing; sequencing was by immunoSEQ multiplex PCR. This table holds roughly 2.6 million clones, roughly 92% found once. The sample taken for sequencing was naive CD4+ T cells sorted from blood. The subset is: CD45RA+ positively selected. All receptors derive from a man aged 18 to 35 in good health.

As concerns this clone: Other DNA sequences within the sample encode an identical CDR3. The CDR3, as DNA: TGTGCCAGCAGCACGGGGCAGGGTCCCTACGAGCAGTACTTC. Its protein is CASSTGQGPYEQYF. The gene calls are TRBV5-6 and TRBJ2-7; D is tentatively TRBD1 or TRBD2 (5 bases each). Per germline, CDR1 SGHDT and CDR2 YYEEEE. Trimming left V 4 bases short and J 2 bases short, with 13 bases between. The CDR3 sequence is 14 residues long. The full variable domain, its missing parts supplied by reference TRBV5-6 and TRBJ2-7, is DAGVTQSPTHLIKTRGQQVTLRCSPKSGHDTVSWYQQALGQGPQFIFQYYEEEERQRGNFPDRFSGHQFPNYSSELNVNALLLGDSALYLCASSTGQGPYEQYFGPGTRLTVT.

The chain uses TRBV11-2 and TRBJ1-1, with D possibly TRBD1 on 5 matching bases. In germline, CDR1 is SGHAT, CDR2 FQNNGV. The CDR3 contains 13 residues. The V and J ends lost 5 bases and 9 bases respectively, with 16 bases between them. The CDR3 loop reads CASSGEDSSKAFF. CDR3 nucleotides: TGTGCCAGCAGCGGGGAAGACAGTAGTAAAGCTTTCTTT.

V gene TRBV10-1 combines with J gene TRBJ2-7; 7 bases are shared with TRBD1. Germline V gene sequence: CDR1 WNHNN, CDR2 SYGVQD (reference sequence). This CDR3 is built from 16 residues. J gave up 4 bases and V 1 base, and 10 bases lay outside the gene matches. This CDR3 is CASSEFRTGNRYEQYF. The CDR3 bases are TGCGCCAGCAGTGAGTTCAGGACAGGAAATAGGTACGAGCAGTACTTC.

The chain carries TRBV7-9 and TRBJ1-2, with D perhaps TRBD1 (5 bases). This CDR3 region has 16 residues. The V gene lost 1 base and the J gene lost 4 bases, with 16 bases spanning the gap. Germline CDR1 and CDR2: SEHNR and FQNEAQ (reference sequence). CDR3 sequence: CASSLEPGRRIYGYTF. CDR3 sequence (DNA): TGTGCCAGCAGCTTAGAACCGGGACGGCGAATCTATGGCTACACCTTC.

This rearrangement joins TRBV7-8 to TRBJ1-5; a possible D gene is TRBD1 (5 bases). V lost 1 base and J 0 bases, leaving 16 bases between the germline ends. The CDR3 length is 18 residues. Germline CDR1 is SGHVS and CDR2 is FQNEAQ. The CDR3 DNA reads as TGTGCCAGCAGCTTAGGGGGCTTCGTGGGAAATAGCAATCAGCCCCAGCATTTT. Translating it yields CASSLGGFVGNSNQPQHF.

The chain links TRBV6-1 to TRBJ2-3; D unclear. The V end lost 1 base, the J end lost 0 bases, and 8 bases lay between the germline ends. The V gene's germline CDR1 is MNHNS and CDR2 SASEGT. This CDR3 comprises 15 residues. In DNA, the CDR3 is TGTGCCAGCAGTGAAGGACGGGCTAGCACAGATACGCAGTATTTT. It yields the protein CASSEGRASTDTQYF.

The chain has TRBV30 and TRBJ2-1; D gene uncertain. Germline values: CDR1 GTSNPN, CDR2 SVGIG (reference sequence). The CDR3 covers 13 residues. V lost 6 bases and J 0 bases, leaving 9 bases between the germline ends. CDR3 residues: CACTQVSYNEQFF. The CDR3 DNA sequence: TGTGCCTGCACCCAGGTCTCCTACAATGAGCAGTTCTTC.

This clone showed up many times. The CDR3 DNA reads as TGTGCCAGCAGCTTAGCTTCGTGGGAATACTCTGGAAACACCATATATTTT. Translated, it gives CASSLASWEYSGNTIYF. The V gene is TRBV7-6, the J gene TRBJ1-3; D ambiguous. The germline CDR1 and CDR2 sequences are SGHVS and FNYEAQ. The CDR3 has 17 residues. Between the trimmed V and J ends, which lost 0 bases and 0 bases, there was a span of 12 bases.

The rearrangement uses TRBV7-9 and TRBJ2-7; 8 bases match TRBD2. CDR3 length: 14 residues. Germline CDR1 reads SEHNR; CDR2 reads FQNEAQ (reference sequence). The J segment lost 2 bases and the V segment lost 8 bases, leaving 8 bases of the junction unmatched. The CDR3 is CASRPGGSTYEQYF. The DNA for the CDR3 is TGTGCCAGCCGCCCGGGAGGGAGCACCTACGAGCAGTACTTC.

The rearrangement links TRBV28 to TRBJ1-2; D is undetermined. Trimming left V 3 bases short and J 0 bases short, with 8 bases between. Germline V gene data show CDR1 as MDHEN and CDR2 as SYDVKM. The CDR3 has 14 amino acids. The CDR3 spells CASSLAKTNYGYTF. The CDR3 nucleotides read TGTGCCAGCAGTTTGGCGAAAACTAACTATGGCTACACCTTC.